The sequence of this TCR beta chain was determined in a study of cytomegalovirus exposure and HLA in healthy donors. Study outcomes and limitations: Cytomegalovirus association was listed for 150 or so TCR beta chains. A later analysis showed that HLA-associated TCR beta chains had undergone more clonal expansion than equally common others. Earlier analysis looked at TCR beta V segments, and most were productive about 87% or about 30% of the time.

With respect to this clone: Its target is not known.

PCR was performed using 60 Vbeta and 13 Jbeta primers. Clones were sequenced by immunoSEQ multiplex PCR, and TCRdb holds only the in-frame ones, with some missing. The sample includes approximately 260,000 clones, 84% seen only once; the top ten take about 2%. Trimming pared 6 bases from V and 4 bases from J, leaving 15 bases between. CDR1 is SGHTA, CDR2 FQGNSA, per germline. The CDR3 totals 14 residues. Sequencing was carried out using PBMCs. The source is a woman between 35 and 50 years old in good health and CMV-seropositive. This chain connects TRBV7-2 to TRBJ1-1; maybe TRBD1 (5 bases). The CDR3 DNA reads TGTGCCAGCAGAAAAGATGGGGGAGGCACTGAAGCTTTCTTT. Protein product: CASRKDGGGTEAFF.